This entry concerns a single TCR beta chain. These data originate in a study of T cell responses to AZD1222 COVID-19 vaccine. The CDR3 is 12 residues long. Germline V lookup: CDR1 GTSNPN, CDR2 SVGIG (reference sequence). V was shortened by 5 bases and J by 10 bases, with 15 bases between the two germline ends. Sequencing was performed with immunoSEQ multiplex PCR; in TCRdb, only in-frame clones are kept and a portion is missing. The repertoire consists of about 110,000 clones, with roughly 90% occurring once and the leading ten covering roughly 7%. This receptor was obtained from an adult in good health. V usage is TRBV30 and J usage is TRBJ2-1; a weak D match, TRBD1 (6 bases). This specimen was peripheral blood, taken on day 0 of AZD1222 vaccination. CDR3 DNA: TGTGCCTGGGAGGACTTGAGGGGGGAGCAGTTCTTC. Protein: CAWEDLRGEQFF.